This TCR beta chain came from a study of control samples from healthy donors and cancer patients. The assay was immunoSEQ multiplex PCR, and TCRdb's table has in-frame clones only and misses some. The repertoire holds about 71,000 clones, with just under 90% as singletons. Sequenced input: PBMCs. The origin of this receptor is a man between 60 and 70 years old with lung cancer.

The chain's CDR3 is CASSLTGSLTYNEQFF. The CDR3 coding sequence is TGTGCCAGCAGCTTAACGGGATCCCTCACCTACAATGAGCAGTTCTTC. The rearrangement links TRBV7-3 to TRBJ2-1; D gene ambiguous. Trimming removed 0 bases from V and 2 bases from J, with 11 bases in between. The CDR3 extends over 16 amino acids. Germline V lookup: CDR1 SGHTA, CDR2 FQGTGA. The full variable domain, completed using reference TRBV7-3 and TRBJ2-1, is GAGVSQTPSNKVTEKGKYVELRCDPISGHTALYWYRQSLGQGPEFLIYFQGTGAADDSGLPNDRFFAVRPEGSVSTLKIQRTERGDSAVYLCASSLTGSLTYNEQFFGPGTRLTVL.